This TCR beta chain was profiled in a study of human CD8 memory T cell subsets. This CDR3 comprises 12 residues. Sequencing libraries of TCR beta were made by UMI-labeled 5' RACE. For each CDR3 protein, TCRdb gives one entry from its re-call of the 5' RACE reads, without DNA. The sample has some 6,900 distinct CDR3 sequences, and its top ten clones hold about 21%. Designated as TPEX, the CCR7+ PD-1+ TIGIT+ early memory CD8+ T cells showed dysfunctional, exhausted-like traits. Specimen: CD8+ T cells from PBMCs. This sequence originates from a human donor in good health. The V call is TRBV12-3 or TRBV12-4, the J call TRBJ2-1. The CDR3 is CASSHLALEQFF.